This TCR beta chain was sequenced in a study of cytomegalovirus exposure and HLA in healthy donors. 60 Vbeta and 13 Jbeta primers were used in PCR. Produced via immunoSEQ multiplex PCR; TCRdb's table is partial and in-frame only. The data contain 100,000 or so clones, about 76% of them singletons. The J segment lost 3 bases and the V segment lost 5 bases, leaving 1 base of the junction unmatched. CDR1 and CDR2 (germline): GTSNPN, SVGIG (reference sequence). This CDR3 is built from 13 residues. V gene TRBV30 combines with J gene TRBJ2-1; 10 positions agree with TRBD1. This clonotype originated in a man aged 25-45 years in good health and CMV-seropositive. The sample comprised PBMCs. The CDR3 nucleotides are TGTGCCTGGGACAGGGGGCTCTACAATGAGCAGTTCTTC. This gives the protein CAWDRGLYNEQFF.